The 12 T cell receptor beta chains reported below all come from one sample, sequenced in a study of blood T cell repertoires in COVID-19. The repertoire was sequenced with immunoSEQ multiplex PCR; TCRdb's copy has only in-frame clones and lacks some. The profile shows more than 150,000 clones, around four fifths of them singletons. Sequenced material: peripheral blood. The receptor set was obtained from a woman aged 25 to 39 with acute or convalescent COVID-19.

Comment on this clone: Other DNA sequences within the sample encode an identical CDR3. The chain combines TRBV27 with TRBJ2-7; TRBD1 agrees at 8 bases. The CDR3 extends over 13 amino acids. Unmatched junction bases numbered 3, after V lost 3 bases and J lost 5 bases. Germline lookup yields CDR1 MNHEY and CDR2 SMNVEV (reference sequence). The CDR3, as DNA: TGTGCCAGCAGTTTTGGACAGGGCAACGAGCAGTACTTC. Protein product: CASSFGQGNEQYF.

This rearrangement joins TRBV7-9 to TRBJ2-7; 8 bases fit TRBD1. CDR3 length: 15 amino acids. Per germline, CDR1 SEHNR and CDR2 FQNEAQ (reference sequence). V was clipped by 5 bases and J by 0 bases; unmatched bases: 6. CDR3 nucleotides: TGTGCCAGCAGCGTCCGGGACAGGAGCTCCTACGAGCAGTACTTC. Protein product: CASSVRDRSSYEQYF.

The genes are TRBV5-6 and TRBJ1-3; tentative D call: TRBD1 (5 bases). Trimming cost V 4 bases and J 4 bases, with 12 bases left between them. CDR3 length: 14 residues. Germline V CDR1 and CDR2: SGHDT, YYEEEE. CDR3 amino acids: CASSPRVFGNTIYF. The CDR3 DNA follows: TGTGCCAGCAGCCCCAGGGTGTTCGGAAACACCATATATTTT.

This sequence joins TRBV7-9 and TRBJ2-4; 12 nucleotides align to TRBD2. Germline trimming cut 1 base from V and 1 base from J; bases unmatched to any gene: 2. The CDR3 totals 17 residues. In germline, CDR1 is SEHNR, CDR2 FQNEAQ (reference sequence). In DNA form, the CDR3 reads TGTGCCAGCAGCTTAGGGACTAGCGGGGTCGCCAAAAACATTCAGTACTTC. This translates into CASSLGTSGVAKNIQYF. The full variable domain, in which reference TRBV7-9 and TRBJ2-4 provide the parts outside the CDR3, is DTGVSQNPRHKITKRGQNVTFRCDPISEHNRLYWYRQTLGQGPEFLTYFQNEAQLEKSRLLSDRFSAERPKGSFSTLEIQRTEQGDSAMYLCASSLGTSGVAKNIQYFGAGTRLSVL.

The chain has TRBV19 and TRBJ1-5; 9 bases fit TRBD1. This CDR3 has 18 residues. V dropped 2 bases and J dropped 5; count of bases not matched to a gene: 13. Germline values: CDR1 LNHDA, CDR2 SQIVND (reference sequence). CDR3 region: CASSIKIGLWTGDQPQHF. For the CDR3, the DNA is TGTGCCAGTAGTATAAAAATAGGTCTTTGGACAGGGGATCAGCCCCAGCATTTT.

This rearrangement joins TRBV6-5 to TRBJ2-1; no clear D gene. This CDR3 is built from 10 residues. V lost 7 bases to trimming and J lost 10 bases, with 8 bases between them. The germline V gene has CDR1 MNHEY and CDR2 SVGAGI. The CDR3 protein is CASTSREQFF. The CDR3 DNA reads TGTGCCAGCACTTCTCGGGAGCAGTTCTTC.

The DNA for the CDR3 is TGTGCCAGCAGCTTAGTCTCTGAAGCTTTCTTT. It encodes CASSLVSEAFF. J is TRBJ1-1 and V is TRBV7-9; D gene ambiguous. Trimming left V 1 base short and J 6 bases short, with 3 bases between. The CDR3 spans 11 residues. CDR1 is SEHNR and CDR2 is FQNEAQ in the germline V gene (reference sequence).

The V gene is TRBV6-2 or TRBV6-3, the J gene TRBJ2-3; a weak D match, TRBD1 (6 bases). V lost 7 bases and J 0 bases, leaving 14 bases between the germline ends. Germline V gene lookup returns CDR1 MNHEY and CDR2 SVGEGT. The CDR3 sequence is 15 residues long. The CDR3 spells CASTPGHLSTDTQYF. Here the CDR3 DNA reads TGTGCCAGCACCCCGGGACATCTTAGCACAGATACGCAGTATTTT.

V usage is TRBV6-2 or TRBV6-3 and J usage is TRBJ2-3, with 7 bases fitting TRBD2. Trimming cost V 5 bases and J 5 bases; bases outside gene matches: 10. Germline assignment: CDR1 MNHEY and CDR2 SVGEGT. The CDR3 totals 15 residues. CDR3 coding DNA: TGTGCCAGCAGTCGGCTGGGGCGGGAGAGAGATACGCAGTATTTT. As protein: CASSRLGRERDTQYF.

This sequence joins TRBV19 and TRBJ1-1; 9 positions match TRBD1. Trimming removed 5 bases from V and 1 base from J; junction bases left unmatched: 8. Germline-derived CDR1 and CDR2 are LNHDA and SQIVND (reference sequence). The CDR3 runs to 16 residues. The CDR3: CASSFFRTGANTEAFF. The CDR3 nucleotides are TGTGCCAGTAGTTTTTTCCGGACAGGGGCGAACACTGAAGCTTTCTTT.

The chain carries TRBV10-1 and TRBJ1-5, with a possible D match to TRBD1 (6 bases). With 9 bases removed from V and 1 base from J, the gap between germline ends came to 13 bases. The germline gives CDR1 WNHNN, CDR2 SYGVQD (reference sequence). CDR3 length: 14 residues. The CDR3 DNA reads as TGCGCCAGGGGGGGGCTGGCGAGCAATCAGCCCCAGCATTTT. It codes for CARGGLASNQPQHF.

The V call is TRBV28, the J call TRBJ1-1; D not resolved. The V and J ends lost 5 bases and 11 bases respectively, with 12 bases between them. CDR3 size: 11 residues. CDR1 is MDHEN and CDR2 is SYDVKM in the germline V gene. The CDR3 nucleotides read TGTGCCAGCAGTCCCCTTCGGCGGGCTTTCTTT. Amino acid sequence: CASSPLRRAFF.